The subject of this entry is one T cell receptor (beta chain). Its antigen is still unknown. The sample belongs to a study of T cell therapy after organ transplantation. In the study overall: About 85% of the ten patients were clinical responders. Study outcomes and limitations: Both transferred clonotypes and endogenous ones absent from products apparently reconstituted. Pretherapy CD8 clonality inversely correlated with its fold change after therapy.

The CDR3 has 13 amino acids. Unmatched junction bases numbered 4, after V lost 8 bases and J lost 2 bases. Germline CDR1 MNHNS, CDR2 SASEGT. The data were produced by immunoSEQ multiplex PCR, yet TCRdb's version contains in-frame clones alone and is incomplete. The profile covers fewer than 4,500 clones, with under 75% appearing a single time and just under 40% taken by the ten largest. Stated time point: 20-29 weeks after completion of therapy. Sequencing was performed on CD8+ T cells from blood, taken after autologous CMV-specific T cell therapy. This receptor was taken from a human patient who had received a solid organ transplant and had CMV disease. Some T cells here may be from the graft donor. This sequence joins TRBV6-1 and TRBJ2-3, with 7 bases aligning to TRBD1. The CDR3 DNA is TGTGCCAGCGTACAGGGGTACACAGATACGCAGTATTTT. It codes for CASVQGYTDTQYF.